This T cell receptor beta chain was identified during a study of shared clonotypes between healthy human individuals. The study, taken as a whole, reports: Clonotype sharing among donors, it was expected, would be affected by sequencing depth. Several donors shared 4.5% to 6.5% of their naive CD4 clonotypes.

Deep was the level at which the assay was run. Template for every sorted-subset replicate PCR totaled about 0.2 ug DNA, 25,000 to 35,000 T cell genomes. Profiling relied on immunoSEQ multiplex PCR, and the TCRdb table lists in-frame clones only, not all of them. The repertoire holds under 850,000 clones, approximately 72% seen once, with approximately 2% in the top ten. The germline CDR1 and CDR2 sequences are SGHRS and YFSETQ. The CDR3 totals 15 residues. The V and J ends lost 3 bases and 0 bases respectively, with 10 bases between them. Concerning this clone: What it binds is not known. Other DNA sequences in the same sample also yield this CDR3.

The specimen sequenced was memory CD4+ T cells sorted from blood. Subset specified: CD45RA-negative fraction. The chain uses TRBV5-1 and TRBJ2-1; D not resolved. This receptor was obtained from a woman aged 25 to 39 in good health. The CDR3 DNA follows: TGCGCCAGCAGCTCGGATCGGAGCTCCTACAATGAGCAGTTCTTC. Amino acids: CASSSDRSSYNEQFF. Complete variable domain (other parts from reference TRBV5-1 and TRBJ2-1): KAGVTQTPRYLIKTRGQQVTLSCSPISGHRSVSWYQQTPGQGLQFLFEYFSETQRNKGNFPGRFSGRQFSNSRSEMNVSTLELGDSALYLCASSSDRSSYNEQFFGPGTRLTVL.